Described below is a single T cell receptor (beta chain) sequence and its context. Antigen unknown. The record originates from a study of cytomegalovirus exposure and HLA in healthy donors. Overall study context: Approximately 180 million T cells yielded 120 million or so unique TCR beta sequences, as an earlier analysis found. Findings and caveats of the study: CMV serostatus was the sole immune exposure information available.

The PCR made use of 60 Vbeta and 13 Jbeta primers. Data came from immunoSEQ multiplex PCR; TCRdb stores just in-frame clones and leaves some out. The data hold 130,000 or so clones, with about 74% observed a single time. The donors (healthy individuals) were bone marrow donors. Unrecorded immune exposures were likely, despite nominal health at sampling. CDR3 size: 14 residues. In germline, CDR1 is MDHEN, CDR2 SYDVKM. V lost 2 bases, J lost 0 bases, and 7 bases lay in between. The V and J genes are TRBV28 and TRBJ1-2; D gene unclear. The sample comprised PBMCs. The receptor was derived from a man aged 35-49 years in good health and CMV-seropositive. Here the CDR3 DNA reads TGTGCCAGCAGTTTAACAGTTACTAACTATGGCTACACCTTC. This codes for CASSLTVTNYGYTF.